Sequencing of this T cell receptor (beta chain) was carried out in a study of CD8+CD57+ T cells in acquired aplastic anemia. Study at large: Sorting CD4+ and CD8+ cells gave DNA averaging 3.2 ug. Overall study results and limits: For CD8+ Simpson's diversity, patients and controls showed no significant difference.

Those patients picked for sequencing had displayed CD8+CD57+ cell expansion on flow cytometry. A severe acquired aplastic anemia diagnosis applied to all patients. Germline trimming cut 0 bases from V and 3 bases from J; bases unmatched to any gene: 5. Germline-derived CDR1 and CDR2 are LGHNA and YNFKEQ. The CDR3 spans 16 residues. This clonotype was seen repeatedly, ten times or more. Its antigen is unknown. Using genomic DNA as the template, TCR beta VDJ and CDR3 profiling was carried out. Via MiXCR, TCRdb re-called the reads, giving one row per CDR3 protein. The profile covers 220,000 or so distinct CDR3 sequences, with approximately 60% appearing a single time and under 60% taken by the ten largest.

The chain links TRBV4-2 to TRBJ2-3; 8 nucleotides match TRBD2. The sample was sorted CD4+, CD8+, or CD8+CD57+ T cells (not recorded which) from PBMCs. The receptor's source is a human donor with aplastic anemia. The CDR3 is CASSQDGAGVTDTQYF. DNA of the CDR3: TGTGCCAGCAGCCAAGATGGAGCGGGGGTTACAGATACGCAGTATTTT.